This T cell receptor beta chain was captured by sequencing in a study of control samples from healthy donors and cancer patients. The assay was immunoSEQ multiplex PCR, and TCRdb's table has in-frame clones only and misses some. The repertoire holds 90,000 to 130,000 clones, around four fifths seen once, with around 6.6% in the top ten. This CDR3 has 14 residues. Per germline, CDR1 LGHNA and CDR2 YSLEER. With 2 bases clipped from V and 9 bases from J, the junction kept 2 bases outside the gene matches. The origin of this receptor is a young man in good health. The sample consisted of blood. V gene TRBV4-3 combines with J gene TRBJ2-1; TRBD2 matches at 12 bases. CDR3 nucleotides: TGCGCCAGCAGCCAACTAGCGGGGGGGCCTGAGCAGTTCTTC. As protein: CASSQLAGGPEQFF.